The source of this T cell receptor beta chain is a study of vaccination and CD4 T cells after COVID-19. TCRdb reprocessed the PCR reads with MiXCR, giving one entry per CDR3 protein. The data contain about 28,000 distinct CDR3 sequences, approximately 48% of them seen just once; the ten biggest clones take up roughly 5%. This clonotype was recorded a few times. CDR1 SEHNR and CDR2 FQNEAQ come from the germline V gene (reference sequence). V was pared by 5 bases and J by 4 bases, with 5 bases of the junction left unmatched. The CDR3 has 15 residues. The sample's time point: late sampling 161 to 241 days after vaccination in three convalescent patients.

This chain joins TRBV7-9 and TRBJ2-3; 11 nucleotides align to TRBD1. The sequence derives from a human donor who had recovered from COVID-19. This sample comprised CD4+ T cells from blood, obtained about 7 months after SARS-CoV-2 vaccination. Here the CDR3 reads CASSPGQGVADTQYF. Written as DNA, the CDR3 is TGTGCCAGCAGCCCGGGACAGGGGGTAGCAGATACGCAGTATTTT.